This TCR beta chain was sequenced for a study of T cell repertoires in cytomegalovirus infection. TCRdb processed the reads anew with MiXCR; each CDR3 protein has one entry. The data contain 100,000 to 150,000 distinct CDR3 sequences, less than 9.5% of them singletons. Comment on this clonotype: The antigen remains unidentified.

This CDR3 comprises 16 residues. The V gene lost 1 base and the J gene lost 0 bases, with 10 bases spanning the gap. Germline CDR1 reads DFQATT; CDR2 reads SNEGSKA (reference sequence). Broader study findings: Frequencies of public TCR beta families were cumulated, and this identified carriers of CMV plus the relevant HLA. In two of eight donors, the top clonotype was HLA-C-restricted CMV-specific.

V usage is TRBV20-1 and J usage is TRBJ1-6; the D gene is possibly TRBD1 (6 bases). This receptor was obtained from a human donor in good health (CMV status not recorded). Some clones in this sample may be carry-over from other donors' samples. Sequenced material: PBMCs. The CDR3, as DNA: TGCAGTGCTAGAGCCCGAGGGGGCTCCTATAATTCACCCCTCCACTTT. It specifies CSARARGGSYNSPLHF.